The source of this T cell receptor beta chain is a study of regulatory T cells in long-lasting Graves disease. In this sample, this clonotype turned up many times. Germline values: CDR1 GTSNPN, CDR2 SVGIG (reference sequence). V lost 3 bases, J lost 1 base, and 12 bases lay in between. The CDR3 has 14 residues. Time point reported: newly diagnosed GD, antithyroid drugs for less than 3 months. The TCR library used RNA extracted from PBMCs. iRepertoire HTBI primers and Arm-PCR of CDR3 regions built TCR beta libraries. TCRdb ran MiXCR on the multiplex PCR reads and lists one entry per CDR3 protein. The repertoire holds roughly 420,000 distinct CDR3 sequences, with 16% as singletons. The data were also submitted as part of a second study, on T cells in Graves' hyperthyroidism and ophthalmopathy.

The input for sequencing was peripheral blood mononuclear cells (PBMCs), taken at new diagnosis, from a patient treated with antithyroid drugs. The chain uses TRBV30 and TRBJ1-1; possibly TRBD1 for D (5 bases). This TCR came from a woman between 18 and 29 years old with Graves disease. CDR3 amino acids: CAWSAGTANTEAFF. In DNA, the CDR3 is TGTGCCTGGAGCGCTGGGACGGCGAACACTGAAGCTTTCTTT.